This T cell receptor (beta chain) was captured by sequencing in a study of radiation and T cells in renal cell carcinoma. Findings and caveats of the study: In blood, top tumor clones expanded by 2 weeks, shrinking by 4.

About this clone itself: Its antigen is as yet unknown.

The CDR3 has 17 residues. Trimming pared 0 bases from V and 3 bases from J, leaving 14 bases between. Germline V CDR1 and CDR2: MGHRA, YSYEKL. Regarding treatment: 15 Gy SBRT to primary tumor, nephrectomy 4 weeks later. Nephrectomy followed 15 Gy stereotactic body radiation by 4 weeks. TCRdb's copy holds only in-frame clones and misses some; the assay was immunoSEQ multiplex PCR. The sample lists around 19,000 clones; less than 65% were seen once. The material was tumor tissue, obtained from a patient whose treatment included radiotherapy and nephrectomy. The chain is built from TRBV4-1 and TRBJ2-2; perhaps TRBD1 as D (5 bases). This TCR was recovered from a man aged 50 or older with renal cell carcinoma. In DNA form, the CDR3 reads TGCGCCAGCAGCCAAGATCTGCGACAGTCGGACACCGGGGAGCTGTTTTTT. Its protein is CASSQDLRQSDTGELFF.